This T cell receptor beta chain was sequenced during a study of T cell repertoires in cytomegalovirus infection. Across the whole study: Through public TCR beta signatures, both CMV infection and matching HLA type were indicated.

TCRdb re-called the reads with MiXCR, one entry per CDR3 protein. The sample lists roughly 310,000 distinct CDR3 sequences; roughly a sixth were seen once. General study results and limits: Dominating the ex vivo response were TCR beta clonotypes that were CMV-specific and HLA-C-restricted. Summed frequency of shared TCR beta families picked out CMV carriers who also had the relevant HLA.

The V and J ends lost 1 base and 7 bases respectively, with 10 bases between them. Germline CDR1 reads LGHNA; CDR2 reads YSLEER. This CDR3 has 13 amino acids. Concerning this clonotype itself: Its antigen is still unknown.

This receptor was taken from a human donor in good health (CMV status not recorded). Some clones in this sample may be carry-over from other donors' samples. The chain joins TRBV4-3 to TRBJ2-5, with D maybe TRBD2 (5 bases). The sample taken for sequencing was PBMCs. CDR3 region: CASSQVREGTQYF. The CDR3 bases are TGCGCCAGCAGCCAAGTCCGCGAGGGGACCCAGTACTTC.